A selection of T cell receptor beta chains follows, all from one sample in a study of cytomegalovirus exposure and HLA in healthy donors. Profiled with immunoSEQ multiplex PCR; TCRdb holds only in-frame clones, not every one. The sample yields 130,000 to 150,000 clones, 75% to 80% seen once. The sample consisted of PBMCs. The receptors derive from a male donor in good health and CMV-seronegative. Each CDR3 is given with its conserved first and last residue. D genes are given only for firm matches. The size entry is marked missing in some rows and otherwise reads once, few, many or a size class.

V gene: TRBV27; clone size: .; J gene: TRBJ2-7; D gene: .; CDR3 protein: CASTLRTGSAYEQYF; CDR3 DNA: TGTGCCAGCACACTTCGAACAGGATCTGCCTACGAGCAGTACTTC
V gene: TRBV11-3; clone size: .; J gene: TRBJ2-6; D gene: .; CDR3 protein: CASSSVAPSGANVLTF; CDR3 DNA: TGTGCCAGCAGCTCGGTTGCCCCCTCTGGGGCCAACGTCCTGACTTTC
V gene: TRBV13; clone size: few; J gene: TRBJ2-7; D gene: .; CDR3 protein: CASSVNYEQYF; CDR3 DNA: TGTGCCAGCAGCGTCAACTACGAGCAGTACTTC
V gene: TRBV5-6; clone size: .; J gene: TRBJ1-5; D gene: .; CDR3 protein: CASSFQSGSNQPQHF; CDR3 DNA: TGTGCCAGCAGCTTCCAGTCAGGGAGCAATCAGCCCCAGCATTTT
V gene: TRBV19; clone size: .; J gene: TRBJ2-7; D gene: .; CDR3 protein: CASSIERGLSGQYF; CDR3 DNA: TGTGCCAGTAGTATAGAGAGGGGGCTTAGCGGGCAGTACTTC
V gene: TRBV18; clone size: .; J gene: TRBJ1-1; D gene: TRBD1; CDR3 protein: CASSPTIQRQGQNTEAFF; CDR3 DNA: TGTGCCAGCTCACCGACAATACAACGACAGGGACAGAACACTGAAGCTTTCTTT
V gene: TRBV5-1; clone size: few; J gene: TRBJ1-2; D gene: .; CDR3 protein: CASSLQPDSYGYTF; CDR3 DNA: TGCGCCAGCAGCTTGCAGCCTGACAGCTATGGCTACACCTTC
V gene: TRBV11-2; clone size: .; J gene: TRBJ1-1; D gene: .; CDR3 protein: CASSLRGGGTNNTEAFF; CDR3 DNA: TGTGCCAGCAGCTTACGCGGTGGGGGGACCAACAACACTGAAGCTTTCTTT
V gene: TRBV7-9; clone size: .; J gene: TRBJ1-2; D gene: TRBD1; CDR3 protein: CASSPGQGYIGYGYTF; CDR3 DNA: TGTGCCAGCAGCCCCGGACAGGGGTATATCGGCTATGGCTACACCTTC
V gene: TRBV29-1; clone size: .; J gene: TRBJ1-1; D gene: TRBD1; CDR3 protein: CSGGQGNTEAFF; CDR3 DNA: TGCAGCGGGGGACAGGGAAACACTGAAGCTTTCTTT
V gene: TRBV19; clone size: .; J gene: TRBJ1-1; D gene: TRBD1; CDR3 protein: CVSSIPPNRGRGNTEAFF; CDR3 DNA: TGTGTCAGTAGTATTCCCCCGAACAGGGGGCGGGGGAACACTGAAGCTTTCTTT
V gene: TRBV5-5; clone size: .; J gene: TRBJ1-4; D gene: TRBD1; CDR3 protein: CASRHPSGQGNEKLFF; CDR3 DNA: TGTGCCAGCAGACATCCATCGGGACAGGGAAATGAAAAACTGTTTTTT
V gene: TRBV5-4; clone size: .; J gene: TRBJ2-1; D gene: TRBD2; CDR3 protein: CASSLEGSGYHNEQFF; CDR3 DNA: TGTGCCAGCAGCTTGGAAGGTAGCGGGTACCACAATGAGCAGTTCTTC
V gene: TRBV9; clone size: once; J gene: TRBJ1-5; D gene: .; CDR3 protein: CASSAGQTNQPQHF; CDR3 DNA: TGTGCCAGCAGCGCGGGACAAACTAATCAGCCCCAGCATTTT
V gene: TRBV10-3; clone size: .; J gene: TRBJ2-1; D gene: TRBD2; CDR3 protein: CASQGWGLAGDPSYNEQFF; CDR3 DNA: TGTGCCTCCCAGGGCTGGGGACTAGCGGGGGACCCCTCCTACAATGAGCAGTTCTTC
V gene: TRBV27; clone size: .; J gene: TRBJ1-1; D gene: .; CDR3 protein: CASSLWAGNTEAFF; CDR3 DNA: TGTGCCAGCAGTTTATGGGCTGGGAACACTGAAGCTTTCTTT
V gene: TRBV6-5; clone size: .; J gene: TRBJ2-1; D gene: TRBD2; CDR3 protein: CASSYKAGGFHEQFF; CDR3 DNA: TGTGCCAGCAGTTACAAAGCGGGAGGATTTCATGAGCAGTTCTTC
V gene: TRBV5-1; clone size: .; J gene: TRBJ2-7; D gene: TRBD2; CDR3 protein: CASSWTSGAYEQYF; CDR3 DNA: TGCGCCAGCAGCTGGACTAGCGGGGCCTACGAGCAGTACTTC
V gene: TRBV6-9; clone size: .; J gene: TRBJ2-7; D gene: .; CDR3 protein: CASRVEAEQYF; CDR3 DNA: TGTGCCAGCAGAGTAGAGGCCGAGCAGTACTTC
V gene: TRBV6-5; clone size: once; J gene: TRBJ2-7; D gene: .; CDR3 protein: CASSYSGGAKASEQYF; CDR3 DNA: TGTGCCAGCAGTTACTCGGGAGGCGCAAAAGCCTCCGAGCAGTACTTC
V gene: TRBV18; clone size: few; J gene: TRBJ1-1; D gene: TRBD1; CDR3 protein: CASSPQGQAMNTEAFF; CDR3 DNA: TGTGCCAGCTCACCTCAGGGACAGGCAATGAACACTGAAGCTTTCTTT
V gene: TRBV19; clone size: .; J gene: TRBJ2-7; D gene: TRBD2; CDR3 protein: CASTAGGPFREQYF; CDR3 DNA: TGTGCCAGTACTGCGGGAGGGCCATTTAGGGAGCAGTACTTC
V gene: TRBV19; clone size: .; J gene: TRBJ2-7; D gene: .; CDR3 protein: CASSISRGAGEQYF; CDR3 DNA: TGTGCCAGTAGTATCTCCAGGGGGGCTGGCGAGCAGTACTTC
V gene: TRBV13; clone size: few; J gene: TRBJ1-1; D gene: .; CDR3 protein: CASRFGQLNTEAFF; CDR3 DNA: TGTGCCAGCAGATTCGGACAGCTTAACACTGAAGCTTTCTTT
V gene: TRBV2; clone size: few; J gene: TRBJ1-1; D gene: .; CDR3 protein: CASSNQGTEAFF; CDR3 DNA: TGTGCCAGCAGTAACCAGGGCACTGAAGCTTTCTTT
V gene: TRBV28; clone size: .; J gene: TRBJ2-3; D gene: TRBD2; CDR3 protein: CASSSLAGSSTDTQYF; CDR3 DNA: TGTGCCAGCAGTTCGCTAGCGGGATCTAGCACAGATACGCAGTATTTT